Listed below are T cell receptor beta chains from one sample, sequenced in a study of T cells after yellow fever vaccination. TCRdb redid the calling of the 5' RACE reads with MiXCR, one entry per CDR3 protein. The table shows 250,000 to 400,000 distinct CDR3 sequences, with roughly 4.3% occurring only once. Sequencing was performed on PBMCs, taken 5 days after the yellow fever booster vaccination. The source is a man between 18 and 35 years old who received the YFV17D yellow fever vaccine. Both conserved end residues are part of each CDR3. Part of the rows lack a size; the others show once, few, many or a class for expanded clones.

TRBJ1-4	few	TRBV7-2	CASAVAPTNEKLFF
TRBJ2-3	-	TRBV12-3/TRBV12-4	CASSFEGGPADTQYF
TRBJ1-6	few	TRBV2	CASRLQGSSPLHF
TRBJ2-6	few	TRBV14	CASSPRTSGVGYSGANVLTF
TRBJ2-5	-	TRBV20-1	CSARGPRASVETQYF
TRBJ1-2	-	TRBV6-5	CASSYSSNSHYGYTF
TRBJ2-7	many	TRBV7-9	CASSWTQSYEQYF
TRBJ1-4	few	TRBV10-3	CAISESGRRNEKLFF
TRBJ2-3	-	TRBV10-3	CASRGEPDTQYF
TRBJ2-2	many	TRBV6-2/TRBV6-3	CASSWGQGASTGELFF
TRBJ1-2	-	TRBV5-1	CASSLDPAGPCGYTF
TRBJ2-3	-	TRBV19	CASSRLAGGITDTQYF
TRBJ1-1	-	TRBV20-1	CSVPWRTEAFF
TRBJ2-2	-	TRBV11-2	CASSPFIARGTGGSGELFF
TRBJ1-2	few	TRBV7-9	CASSLVRGEYGYTF
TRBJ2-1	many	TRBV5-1	CASSLAGQGYEQFF
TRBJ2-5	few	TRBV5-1	CASNRRPRGLGQETQYF
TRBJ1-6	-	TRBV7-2	CASSFYPFGYNSPLHF
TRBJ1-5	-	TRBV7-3	CASSSYGGQPQHF
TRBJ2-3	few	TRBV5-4	CASSTRLASTDTQYF
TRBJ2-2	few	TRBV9	CASSVRVSGELFF
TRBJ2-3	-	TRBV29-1	CSVDGGGSEGTDTQYF
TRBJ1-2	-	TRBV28	CASSLVGTVYGYTF
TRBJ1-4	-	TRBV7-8	CASSLAGGAREKLFF
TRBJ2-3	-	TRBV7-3	CASSRGTGGTDTQYF
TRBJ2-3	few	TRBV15	CATSKRGGGTDTQYF
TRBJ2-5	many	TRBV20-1	CSAREVRGQETQYF
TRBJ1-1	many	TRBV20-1	CSADRGPDTEAFF
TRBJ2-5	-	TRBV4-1	CASSQEGVLAGGQDQETQYF
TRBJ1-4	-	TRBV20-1	CSARGNNSPWGEKLFF
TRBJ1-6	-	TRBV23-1	CASSQFPGALHF
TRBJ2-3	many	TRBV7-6	CASSLPPERTDTQYF
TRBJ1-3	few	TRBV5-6	CASSLRPSGGSGNTIYF
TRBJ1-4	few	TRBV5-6	CASSPGWYREKLFF
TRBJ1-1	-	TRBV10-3	CAIQRGPNTEAFF
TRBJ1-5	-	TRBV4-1	CASSHSEQGDPQHF
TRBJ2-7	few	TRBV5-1	CASSLGSGGIEQYF
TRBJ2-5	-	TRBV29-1	CSVCEGETQYF
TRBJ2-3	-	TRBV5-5	CASRNLGGNTQYF
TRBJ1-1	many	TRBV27	CASSFDRDTEAFF
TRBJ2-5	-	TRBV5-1	CASTIGRAGYFGETQYF
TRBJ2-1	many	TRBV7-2	CASSLGGGITNEQFF
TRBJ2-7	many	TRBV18	CASGTETYEQYF
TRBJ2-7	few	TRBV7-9	CASSSGEYEQYF
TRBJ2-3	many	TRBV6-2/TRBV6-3	CASSYSSLVADTQYF
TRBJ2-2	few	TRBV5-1	CASRPIPTETGELFF
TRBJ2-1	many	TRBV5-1	CASSSGHNEQFF
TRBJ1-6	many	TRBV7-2	CASSLVGGARDSPLHF
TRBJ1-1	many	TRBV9	CASSVDGAVGRFAFF
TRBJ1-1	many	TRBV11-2	CASSLVQSTEAFF
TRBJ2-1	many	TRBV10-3	CAISRAGTPRSGEQFF
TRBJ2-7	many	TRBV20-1	CSAAMGARASGQYF
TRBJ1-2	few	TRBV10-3	CAISENSDYGYTF
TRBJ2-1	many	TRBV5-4	CASSLVVNEQFF
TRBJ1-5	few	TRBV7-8	CASSLGDTSPQHF
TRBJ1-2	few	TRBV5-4	CASGLLGLYGYTF
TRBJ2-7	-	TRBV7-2	CASSLDRGYNEQYF
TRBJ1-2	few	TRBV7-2	CASSTLQGPSRGYTF